Each of the 24 T cell receptor beta chains below was sequenced from the same sample in a study of cytomegalovirus exposure and HLA in healthy donors. The primer mix had 60 Vbeta and 13 Jbeta primers. Clones were sequenced by immunoSEQ multiplex PCR, and TCRdb holds only the in-frame ones, with some missing. This table holds a few hundred thousand clones, around 90% found once. Input material: PBMCs. Receptor source: a girl aged 2 to 10 in good health and CMV-seronegative.

The chain is built from TRBV14 and TRBJ2-3; a possible D gene is TRBD2 (5 bases). V gave up 4 bases and J gave up 2 bases, with 22 bases separating them. Per germline, CDR1 SGHDN and CDR2 FVKESK. The CDR3 extends over 18 amino acids. The CDR3: CASSLRGSAVVSTDTQYF. In DNA form, the CDR3 reads TGTGCCAGCAGCCTACGGGGATCGGCGGTCGTATCCACAGATACGCAGTATTTT.

The V call is TRBV2, the J call TRBJ2-1; 14 nucleotides match TRBD2. Unmatched junction bases numbered 7, after V lost 6 bases and J lost 6 bases. CDR1 and CDR2 from the germline V gene are SNHLY and FYNNEI. The CDR3 is 16 residues long. This CDR3 reads CASRLGLAGVGNEQFF. The CDR3 region has the DNA TGTGCCAGCAGATTGGGACTAGCGGGAGTTGGCAATGAGCAGTTCTTC.

In this sample, this clone turned up once. The chain is built from TRBV7-4 and TRBJ2-5, with D unclear. V was shortened by 6 bases and J by 2 bases, with 16 bases between the two germline ends. Germline-derived CDR1 and CDR2 are SGHVT and SQSDAQ. There are 15 residues in the CDR3. CDR3 sequence (DNA): TGTGCCAGCAGACCGTTCGGGTGGCAACAAGAGACCCAGTACTTC. Its translation is CASRPFGWQQETQYF.

This chain connects TRBV30 to TRBJ1-2; D gene ambiguous. V was cut by 6 bases and J by 4 bases, with 21 bases left in between. This CDR3 comprises 15 residues. Germline-derived CDR1 and CDR2 are GTSNPN and SVGIG (reference sequence). The CDR3 nucleotides read TGTGCCTGCCGGGATCTTATGCGGTGGGGCTATGGCTACACCTTC. Amino acid sequence: CACRDLMRWGYGYTF.

The V and J genes are TRBV7-2 and TRBJ1-4, with 9 nucleotides matching TRBD1. V gave up 4 bases and J gave up 11 bases; unmatched junction bases: 5. The CDR3 sequence is 13 residues long. Germline V gene sequence: CDR1 SGHTA, CDR2 FQGNSA. CDR3 nucleotide sequence: TGTGCCAGCAGCTCCGGACAGGGGTGGAAACTGTTTTTT. This gives the protein CASSSGQGWKLFF.

The V gene is TRBV27, the J gene TRBJ2-1; 12 nucleotides align to TRBD2. The CDR3 is 17 amino acids. Per germline, CDR1 MNHEY and CDR2 SMNVEV (reference sequence). Trimming removed 3 bases from V and 8 bases from J; junction bases left unmatched: 11. CDR3 DNA sequence: TGTGCCAGCAGTTTGTCGATTCGGACTAGCGGGATGGATGAGCAGTTCTTC. Translated: CASSLSIRTSGMDEQFF.

Note on this clone: Other DNA sequences in this specimen translate into the identical CDR3. The chain combines TRBV27 with TRBJ1-5; D is ambiguous. The germline V gene has CDR1 MNHEY and CDR2 SMNVEV (reference sequence). This CDR3 has 12 amino acids. The V end was cut by 6 bases, the J end by 10 bases, with 13 bases between. This chain's CDR3 is CASSSPEGPQHF. The CDR3 coding sequence is TGTGCCAGCAGCTCTCCCGAGGGACCCCAGCATTTT.

The genes are TRBV7-3 and TRBJ1-1; a possible D gene is TRBD1 (6 bases). Trimming stripped 5 bases from V and 4 bases from J, with 14 bases between. Germline V CDR1 and CDR2: SGHTA, FQGTGA. This CDR3 region has 14 residues. The CDR3, as DNA: TGTGCCAGCAGCGACCCAGGGGTCGGCACTGAAGCTTTCTTT. This encodes CASSDPGVGTEAFF.

The chain joins TRBV7-2 to TRBJ2-7; no definite D call. The V and J ends lost 8 bases and 5 bases respectively, with 13 bases between them. Germline CDR1 SGHTA, CDR2 FQGNSA. CDR3 length equals 12 residues. CDR3 bases: TGTGCCAGCCCCACGGGTGCCGACGAGCAGTACTTC. It encodes CASPTGADEQYF. Together with reference TRBV7-2 and TRBJ2-7, the CDR3 gives the full variable domain: GAGVSQSPSNKVTEKGKDVELRCDPISGHTALYWYRQSLGQGLEFLIYFQGNSAPDKSGLPSDRFSAERTGGSVSTLTIQRTQQEDSAVYLCASPTGADEQYFGPGTRLTVT.

This rearrangement joins TRBV6-5 to TRBJ1-5; D is perhaps TRBD1 (5 bases). Trimming pared 2 bases from V and 4 bases from J, leaving 9 bases between. The CDR3 has 14 amino acids. Per germline, CDR1 MNHEY and CDR2 SVGAGI. This CDR3 reads CASSYRGKNQPQHF. CDR3 sequence (DNA): TGTGCCAGCAGTTACCGGGGGAAGAATCAGCCCCAGCATTTT.

The V gene is TRBV29-1, the J gene TRBJ2-4; D possibly corresponds to TRBD1 (6 bases). The V gene lost 7 bases and the J gene lost 8 bases, with 18 bases spanning the gap. Germline CDR1 SQVTM, CDR2 ANQGSEA. CDR3 size: 13 residues. DNA for the CDR3: TGCAGCGCAGGGGACGACCTCGGAGACATTCAGTACTTC. This sequence encodes CSAGDDLGDIQYF.

This clone was seen just once. The V gene is TRBV10-3, the J gene TRBJ2-2, with TRBD1 as a possible D gene (5 bases). The V gene lost 7 bases and the J gene lost 1 base, with 10 bases spanning the gap. The germline V gene encodes CDR1 ENHRY and CDR2 SYGVKD. CDR3 length: 14 residues. The CDR3 reads CAITQGGNTGELFF. CDR3 DNA: TGTGCCATCACCCAGGGCGGGAACACCGGGGAGCTGTTTTTT.

This rearrangement joins TRBV29-1 to TRBJ1-1, with 10 positions matching TRBD1. There are 15 residues in the CDR3. V trimming: 3 bases; J trimming: 4 bases; junction bases outside the gene matches: 8. Germline V gene data show CDR1 as SQVTM and CDR2 as ANQGSEA. In nucleotides, the CDR3 is TGCAGCGTTGAGGGGGAGGACAGGGGGTTCACTGAAGCTTTCTTT. Its translation is CSVEGEDRGFTEAFF.

This sequence joins TRBV10-3 and TRBJ2-7; TRBD2 matches 12 bases. Germline loops: CDR1 ENHRY, CDR2 SYGVKD. The junction had 2 bases not matched to a gene; V was cut back by 11 bases and J by 0 bases. The CDR3 contains 13 residues. The CDR3 protein is CAVTSGSSYEQYF. CDR3 in DNA: TGTGCCGTGACTAGCGGGAGCTCCTACGAGCAGTACTTC.

The genes are TRBV9 and TRBJ2-2; 9 positions match TRBD1. V dropped 0 bases and J dropped 5; count of bases not matched to a gene: 5. The CDR3 has 16 amino acids. Germline values: CDR1 SGDLS, CDR2 YYNGEE. The CDR3 here is CASSVDGTGFTGELFF. CDR3 in DNA: TGTGCCAGCAGCGTAGATGGGACAGGGTTTACCGGGGAGCTGTTTTTT.

The chain has TRBV5-6 and TRBJ1-4; D is perhaps TRBD1 (5 bases). With 4 bases removed from V and 5 bases from J, the gap between germline ends came to 15 bases. This CDR3 comprises 15 residues. Germline V CDR1 and CDR2: SGHDT, YYEEEE. The CDR3 bases are TGTGCCAGCAGCGGCGGGAGCGAGGGGAATGAAAAACTGTTTTTT. Translated: CASSGGSEGNEKLFF.

The chain couples TRBV5-1 to TRBJ2-2; 13 bases line up with TRBD2. The V gene's germline CDR1 is SGHRS and CDR2 YFSETQ. J lost 6 bases, V lost 0 bases, and 20 bases had no gene match. The CDR3 length is 22 residues. The CDR3 nucleotides are TGCGCCAGCAGCTTGGGCAGGTGGTTGGGGACTAGCGGGACCGGAGGGTCCGGGGAGCTGTTTTTT. The encoded protein is CASSLGRWLGTSGTGGSGELFF. Together with reference TRBV5-1 and TRBJ2-2, the CDR3 gives the full variable domain: KAGVTQTPRYLIKTRGQQVTLSCSPISGHRSVSWYQQTPGQGLQFLFEYFSETQRNKGNFPGRFSGRQFSNSRSEMNVSTLELGDSALYLCASSLGRWLGTSGTGGSGELFFGEGSRLTVL.

The gene calls are TRBV27 and TRBJ1-1, with 8 positions matching TRBD1. The V gene's germline CDR1 is MNHEY and CDR2 SMNVEV (reference sequence). This CDR3 has 16 amino acids. The V and J ends lost 5 bases and 4 bases, in that order; junction bases with no gene match: 12. This CDR3 reads CASSRSPGGAGTEAFF. In DNA, the CDR3 is TGTGCCAGCAGTAGGAGTCCAGGGGGCGCAGGCACTGAAGCTTTCTTT.

The J gene is TRBJ1-4, the V gene TRBV9; TRBD1 might be the D (5 bases). Trimming pared 3 bases from V and 2 bases from J, leaving 11 bases between. Looked up from germline, CDR1 is SGDLS and CDR2 is YYNGEE. The CDR3 runs 15 residues. As DNA, the CDR3 is TGTGCCAGCAGCGGGAGGGGCGGTACTAATGAAAAACTGTTTTTT. Translating gives CASSGRGGTNEKLFF. Filled out from reference TRBV9 and TRBJ1-4, the complete variable domain reads DSGVTQTPKHLITATGQRVTLRCSPRSGDLSVYWYQQSLDQGLQFLIQYYNGEERAKGNILERFSAQQFPDLHSELNLSSLELGDSALYFCASSGRGGTNEKLFFGSGTQLSVL.

The chain employs TRBV5-4 and TRBJ1-6; 7 bases match TRBD1. Germline V lookup: CDR1 SGHNT, CDR2 YYREEE (reference sequence). The CDR3 is 14 residues long. V shed 4 bases, J shed 10 bases, and the junction held 8 bases outside the gene matches. This CDR3 reads CASSRQGPSSPLHF. The CDR3 region has the DNA TGTGCCAGCAGCCGACAGGGACCGAGCTCACCCCTCCACTTT.

This clone was detected only once. The V gene is TRBV2, the J gene TRBJ1-4; TRBD1 is a possible D gene (5 bases). Trimming removed 6 bases from V and 0 bases from J, with 11 bases in between. Germline CDR1 is SNHLY and CDR2 is FYNNEI. This CDR3 comprises 15 residues. The CDR3, as DNA: TGTGCCAGCAGGCGGGAAGGGGCAACTAATGAAAAACTGTTTTTT. Translation gives CASRREGATNEKLFF.

J is TRBJ2-2 and V is TRBV5-1; 7 positions match TRBD1. The CDR3 is made up of 15 amino acids. The junction had 9 bases not matched to a gene; V was cut back by 4 bases and J by 6 bases. Germline assignment: CDR1 SGHRS and CDR2 YFSETQ. The CDR3 sequence: CASSPGQVRAGELFF. The CDR3 DNA sequence: TGCGCCAGCAGCCCCGGACAGGTTAGGGCCGGGGAGCTGTTTTTT.

The gene calls are TRBV6-5 and TRBJ2-7; 7 nucleotides align to TRBD2. The ends lost 0 bases at V and 2 bases at J; junction bases unmatched: 4. This CDR3 spans 15 amino acids. The germline CDR1 and CDR2 sequences are MNHEY and SVGAGI. In DNA form, the CDR3 reads TGTGCCAGCAGTTACTCGTCGCGGGGGACCTACGAGCAGTACTTC. This codes for CASSYSSRGTYEQYF.

V and J are TRBV4-2 and TRBJ2-7; 11 nucleotides align to TRBD2. CDR1 is LGHNA and CDR2 is YNFKEQ in the germline V gene. This CDR3 spans 17 amino acids. The junction had 8 bases not matched to a gene; V was cut back by 2 bases and J by 2 bases. The DNA for the CDR3 is TGTGCCAGCAGCCAAATCACTCTAGCGGGAGGTCCCTACGAGCAGTACTTC. Its translation: CASSQITLAGGPYEQYF.